This TCR beta chain is from a study of blood T cell repertoires in COVID-19. For the study at large: Spain, Italy and the United States supplied samples that represented acute and convalescent COVID-19.

Original handling: Estimation of nucleated cell counts was performed using reference gene primer amplification. The repertoire was sequenced with immunoSEQ multiplex PCR; TCRdb's copy has only in-frame clones and lacks some. Clone size and the V and J calls come from that table; the DNA yielded D and trimming. Of roughly 250,000 clones in the sample, about nine tenths were seen once. CDR3 length: 21 residues. Trimming took 5 bases from V and 2 from J; bases not matched to a gene: 23. CDR1 is SGHTA and CDR2 is FQGTGA in the germline V gene. This TCR derives from a woman aged 40-49 years with acute COVID-19. This sequence joins TRBV7-3 and TRBJ2-2; the match to TRBD1 covers 7 bases. The sequenced sample was PBMCs or T cells enriched from blood (not recorded which). The CDR3: CASSTQVSTGQRYVNTGELFF. Written as DNA, the CDR3 is TGTGCCAGCAGCACCCAGGTTAGTACGGGACAGAGATATGTAAACACCGGGGAGCTGTTTTTT.